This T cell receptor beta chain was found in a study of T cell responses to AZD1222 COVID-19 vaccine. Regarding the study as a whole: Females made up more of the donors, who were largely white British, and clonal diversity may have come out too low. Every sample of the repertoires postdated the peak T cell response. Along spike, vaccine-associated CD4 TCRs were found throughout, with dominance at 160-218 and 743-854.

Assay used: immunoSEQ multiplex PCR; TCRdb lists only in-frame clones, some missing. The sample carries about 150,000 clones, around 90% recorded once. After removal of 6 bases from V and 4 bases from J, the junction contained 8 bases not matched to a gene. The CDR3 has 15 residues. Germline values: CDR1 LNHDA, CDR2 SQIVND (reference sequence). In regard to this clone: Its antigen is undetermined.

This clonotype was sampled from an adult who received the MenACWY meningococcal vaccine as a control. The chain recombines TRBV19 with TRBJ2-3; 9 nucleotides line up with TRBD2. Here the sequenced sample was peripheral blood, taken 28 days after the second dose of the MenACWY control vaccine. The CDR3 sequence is CASRPPGLASDTQYF. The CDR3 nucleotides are TGTGCCAGTAGACCTCCGGGACTAGCCTCAGATACGCAGTATTTT.